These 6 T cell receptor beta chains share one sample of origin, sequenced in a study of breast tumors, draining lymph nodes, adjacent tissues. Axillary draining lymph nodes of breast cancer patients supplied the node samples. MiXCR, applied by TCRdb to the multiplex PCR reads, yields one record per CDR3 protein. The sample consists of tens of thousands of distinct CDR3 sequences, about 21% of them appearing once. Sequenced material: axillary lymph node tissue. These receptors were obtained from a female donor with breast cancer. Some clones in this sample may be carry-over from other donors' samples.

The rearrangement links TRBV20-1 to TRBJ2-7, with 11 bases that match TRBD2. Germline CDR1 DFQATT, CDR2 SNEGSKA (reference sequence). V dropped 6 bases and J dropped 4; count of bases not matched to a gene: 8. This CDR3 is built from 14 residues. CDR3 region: CSAPLAGGWYEQYF. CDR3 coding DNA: TGCAGTGCACCATTAGCGGGAGGGTGGTACGAGCAGTACTTC.

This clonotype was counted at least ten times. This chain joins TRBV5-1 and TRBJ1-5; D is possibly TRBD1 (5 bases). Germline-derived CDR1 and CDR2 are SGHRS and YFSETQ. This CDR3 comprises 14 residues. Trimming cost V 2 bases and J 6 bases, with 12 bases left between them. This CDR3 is CASSLAGIGQPQHF. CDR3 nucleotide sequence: TGCGCCAGCAGCTTAGCAGGGATCGGTCAGCCCCAGCATTTT.

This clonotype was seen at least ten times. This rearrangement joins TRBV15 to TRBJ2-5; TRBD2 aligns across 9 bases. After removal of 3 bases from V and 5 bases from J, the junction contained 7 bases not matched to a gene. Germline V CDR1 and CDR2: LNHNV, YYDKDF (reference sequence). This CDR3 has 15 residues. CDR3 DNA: TGTGCCACCAGCAGGACCAGCGGGAGGATGGAGACCCAGTACTTC. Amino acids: CATSRTSGRMETQYF.

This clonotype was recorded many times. CDR3 in amino acids: CASSQALRVTDTQYF. The CDR3 nucleotides are TGCGCCAGCAGCCAAGCGCTGAGGGTGACAGATACGCAGTATTTT. The chain recombines TRBV4-1 with TRBJ2-3; D might be TRBD2 (5 bases). Per germline, CDR1 MGHRA and CDR2 YSYEKL. This CDR3 contains 15 residues. The germline V and J ends were trimmed by 1 base and 3 bases, with 11 bases remaining between them.

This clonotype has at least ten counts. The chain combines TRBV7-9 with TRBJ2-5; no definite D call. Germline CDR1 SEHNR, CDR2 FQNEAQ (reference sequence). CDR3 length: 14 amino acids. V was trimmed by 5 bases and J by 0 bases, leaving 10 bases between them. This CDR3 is CASSGITNQETQYF. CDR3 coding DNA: TGTGCCAGCAGCGGGATTACGAACCAAGAGACCCAGTACTTC.

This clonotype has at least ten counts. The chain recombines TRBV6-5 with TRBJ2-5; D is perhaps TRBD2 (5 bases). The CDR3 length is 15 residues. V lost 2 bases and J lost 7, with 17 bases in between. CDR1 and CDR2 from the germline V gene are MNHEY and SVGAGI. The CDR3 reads CASSYSDSGGGTQYF. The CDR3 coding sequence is TGTGCCAGCAGTTACAGTGATAGTGGCGGAGGGACCCAGTACTTC.